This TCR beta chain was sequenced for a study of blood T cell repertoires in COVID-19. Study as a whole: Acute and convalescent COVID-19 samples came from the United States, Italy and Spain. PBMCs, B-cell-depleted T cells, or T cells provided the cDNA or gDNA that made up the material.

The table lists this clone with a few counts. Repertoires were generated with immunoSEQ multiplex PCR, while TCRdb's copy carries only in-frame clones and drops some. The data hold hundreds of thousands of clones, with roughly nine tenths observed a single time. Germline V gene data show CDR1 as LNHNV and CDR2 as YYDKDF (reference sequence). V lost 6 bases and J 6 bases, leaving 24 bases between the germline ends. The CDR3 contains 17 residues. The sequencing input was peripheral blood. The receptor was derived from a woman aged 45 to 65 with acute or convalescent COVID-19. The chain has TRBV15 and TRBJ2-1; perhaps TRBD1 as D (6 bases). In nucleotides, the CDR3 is TGTGCCACCAGGCCCGAGGGGGAATCTGGGGATGGCAATGAGCAGTTCTTC. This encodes CATRPEGESGDGNEQFF.